This TCR beta chain was obtained from a study of blood T cells in healthy people across ages. Study-level findings and limits: A greater number of naive CD4+ cells and higher diversity distinguished long-lived donors from aged donors. Estimated diversity across one million T cells was deemed an underestimate.

This clonotype has just a few counts. Its matching antigen is unknown. With each sample, at least 5.5 micrograms of total RNA were extracted. The CDR3 spans 15 residues. Trimming left V 0 bases short and J 6 bases short, with 13 bases between. PCR was performed a second time for roughly 6 to 12 cycles using a sample-barcoded 5' primer and a J-beta primer mix. In TCRdb, the 5' RACE reads were re-called with MiXCR into one record per CDR3 protein. The profile covers roughly 700,000 distinct CDR3 sequences, with 20% to 25% appearing a single time and roughly a tenth taken by the ten largest. These data were also filed under a second study, of T cells of mothers and their children. That source adds: The second PCR's M1S primer added sample barcodes and 2-4 random nucleotides.

This receptor was taken from a boy aged 10-17 years in good health. The chain is built from TRBV12-3 or TRBV12-4 and TRBJ2-3; D gene unclear. Source material: blood. The DNA for the CDR3 is TGTGCCAGCAGTTTAGCGTCGAGCGCGAGGGATACGCAGTATTTT. It yields the protein CASSLASSARDTQYF.